Listed below are T cell receptor beta chains from one sample, sequenced in a study of cytomegalovirus exposure and HLA in healthy donors. Clones were sequenced by immunoSEQ multiplex PCR, and TCRdb holds only the in-frame ones, with some missing. The sample records some 70,000 clones, almost 85% being singletons. Material: PBMCs. The receptors were gathered from a man aged 18 to 30 in good health and CMV-seronegative. The CDR3 runs from the conserved cysteine through the conserved F or W. Fields, in order: V gene, J gene, D gene, clone size, CDR3 length, CDR3 DNA, CDR3 protein. A D gene is named only where the DNA matches it firmly. Clone size, where shown, is once, few, many, or a class for clones that have expanded.

v_gene: TRBV6-1; j_gene: TRBJ2-1; d_gene: .; abundance: .; len: 14; CDR3nt: TGTGCCAGCAGATATGAGCGTTTGTACAATGAGCAGTTCTTC; CDR3aa: CASRYERLYNEQFF
v_gene: TRBV11-2; j_gene: TRBJ2-1; d_gene: TRBD2; abundance: .; len: 15; CDR3nt: TGTGCCAGCAGCTTAGCGGATAGCGGGTACAATGAGCAGTTCTTC; CDR3aa: CASSLADSGYNEQFF
v_gene: TRBV4-3; j_gene: TRBJ1-4; d_gene: .; abundance: .; len: 17; CDR3nt: TGCGCCAGCAGCCCACAGAGGGGGGGGGCAACTAATGAAAAACTGTTTTTT; CDR3aa: CASSPQRGGATNEKLFF
v_gene: TRBV19; j_gene: TRBJ1-1; d_gene: .; abundance: .; len: 15; CDR3nt: TGTGCCAGTAGTATCTGGTCAGGGATGAACACTGAAGCTTTCTTT; CDR3aa: CASSIWSGMNTEAFF
v_gene: TRBV10-2; j_gene: TRBJ2-1; d_gene: TRBD2; abundance: few; len: 16; CDR3nt: TGCGCCAGCAGTGAGTACCTAGCGGGGGGCCGCAATGAGCAGTTCTTC; CDR3aa: CASSEYLAGGRNEQFF
v_gene: TRBV2; j_gene: TRBJ2-5; d_gene: TRBD1; abundance: .; len: 12; CDR3nt: TGTGCCAGCAGGGAAACGCAGGGGGCCCAGTACTTC; CDR3aa: CASRETQGAQYF
v_gene: TRBV15; j_gene: TRBJ1-5; d_gene: TRBD1; abundance: .; len: 15; CDR3nt: TGTGCCACCAGCAGAGGGGTCCAGGGGGATCAGCCCCAGCATTTT; CDR3aa: CATSRGVQGDQPQHF
v_gene: TRBV10-1; j_gene: TRBJ2-1; d_gene: .; abundance: .; len: 13; CDR3nt: TGCGCCACCACCGGTTGTGGGCCTGATCGTCAGTTCTTC; CDR3aa: CATTGCGPDRQFF
v_gene: TRBV5-1; j_gene: TRBJ2-3; d_gene: TRBD1; abundance: .; len: 16; CDR3nt: TGCGCCAGCAGCTCAGGACAGGGGGTTAGCACAGATACGCAGTATTTT; CDR3aa: CASSSGQGVSTDTQYF
v_gene: TRBV7-2; j_gene: TRBJ2-7; d_gene: TRBD1; abundance: .; len: 18; CDR3nt: TGTGCCAGCAGCTTAGCTACGACCGGGACAGGAATATCCTACGAGCAGTACTTC; CDR3aa: CASSLATTGTGISYEQYF
v_gene: TRBV7-9; j_gene: TRBJ2-7; d_gene: TRBD2; abundance: .; len: 15; CDR3nt: TGTGCCAGCAGCAGCACCAGCGGGGTCGCCTACGAGCAGTACTTC; CDR3aa: CASSSTSGVAYEQYF
v_gene: TRBV9; j_gene: TRBJ2-7; d_gene: TRBD2; abundance: .; len: 15; CDR3nt: TGTGCCAGCAGCGTAGCTAGCGGGGGGACCTACGAGCAGTACTTC; CDR3aa: CASSVASGGTYEQYF
v_gene: TRBV19; j_gene: TRBJ1-2; d_gene: .; abundance: .; len: 13; CDR3nt: TGTGCCAGTACCATGACAGGCGACTATGGCTACACCTTC; CDR3aa: CASTMTGDYGYTF
v_gene: TRBV5-1; j_gene: TRBJ2-7; d_gene: .; abundance: .; len: 15; CDR3nt: TGCGCCAGCAGCCCACTATCCCAGGGCAGCTACGAGCAGTACTTC; CDR3aa: CASSPLSQGSYEQYF
v_gene: TRBV28; j_gene: TRBJ1-1; d_gene: TRBD1; abundance: .; len: 16; CDR3nt: TGTGCCAGCAGTTGGGGAGAACAGGGGGGCTACACTGAAGCTTTCTTT; CDR3aa: CASSWGEQGGYTEAFF
v_gene: TRBV21-1; j_gene: TRBJ2-2; d_gene: .; abundance: .; len: 19; CDR3nt: TGTGCCAGCAGCAAAGTAACTAACGGGCGGACAGTCGCCACCGGGGAGCTGTTTTTT; CDR3aa: CASSKVTNGRTVATGELFF
v_gene: TRBV19; j_gene: TRBJ2-2; d_gene: .; abundance: .; len: 16; CDR3nt: TGTGCCAGTCCCTCAGCGCAGGGTCCGAACACCGGGGAGCTGTTTTTT; CDR3aa: CASPSAQGPNTGELFF
v_gene: TRBV6-6; j_gene: TRBJ1-2; d_gene: TRBD1; abundance: .; len: 12; CDR3nt: TGTGCCAGCAGCCTTGACAGGGTCAAGCTCACCTTC; CDR3aa: CASSLDRVKLTF
v_gene: TRBV5-6; j_gene: TRBJ2-5; d_gene: TRBD1; abundance: .; len: 14; CDR3nt: TGTGCCAGCAGCCGGGACAGGGTTGGAGAGACCCAGTACTTC; CDR3aa: CASSRDRVGETQYF
v_gene: TRBV27; j_gene: TRBJ1-5; d_gene: .; abundance: .; len: 15; CDR3nt: TGTGCCAGCAGTTTCCTAGCTGGTAGAGATCAGCCCCAGCATTTT; CDR3aa: CASSFLAGRDQPQHF
v_gene: TRBV30; j_gene: TRBJ1-2; d_gene: TRBD1; abundance: few; len: 14; CDR3nt: TGTGCCTGGAGTTTGACAGGGAACAACTATGGCTACACCTTC; CDR3aa: CAWSLTGNNYGYTF
v_gene: TRBV5-1; j_gene: TRBJ2-1; d_gene: .; abundance: .; len: 17; CDR3nt: TGCGCCAGCAGCTTGGTCGTTAAGCCAAGCTCCTACAATGAGCAGTTCTTC; CDR3aa: CASSLVVKPSSYNEQFF